The sequence of this TCR beta chain was determined in a study of T-cell memory formation after mild COVID-19. Germline CDR1 is SGHAT and CDR2 is FQNNGV. V dropped 1 base and J dropped 6; count of bases not matched to a gene: 10. This CDR3 contains 17 residues. This clonotype was seen more than once but under ten times. TCRdb itself ran the 5' RACE reads through MiXCR, one entry per CDR3 protein. The table lists 170,000 or so distinct CDR3 sequences, about a fifth of them singletons. Sample: PBMCs or a T cell subset sorted from them (not recorded which). This sequence originates from an adult woman who had mild COVID-19 (a few samples of this study predate the infection). Cell type and time point are not known. The chain employs TRBV11-2 and TRBJ2-7, with 12 bases aligning to TRBD2. The CDR3 spells CASSLGASGRAFFEQYF. The CDR3 DNA reads TGTGCCAGCAGCTTAGGGGCTAGCGGGAGGGCCTTTTTCGAGCAGTACTTC. Complete variable domain (other parts from reference TRBV11-2 and TRBJ2-7): EAGVAQSPRYKIIEKRQSVAFWCNPISGHATLYWYQQILGQGPKLLIQFQNNGVVDDSQLPKDRFSAERLKGVDSTLKIQPAKLEDSAVYLCASSLGASGRAFFEQYFGPGTRLTVT.